This TCR beta chain derives from a study of Ad26.COV2.S vaccination and SARS-CoV-2 variants. The treatment was: some 20 received Ad26.COV2.S at low or high dose, single or two shots; several received placebo; per-sample allocation not given. It was on day 63 after the first vaccine or placebo injection that samples were taken. CDR3 size: 17 residues. The V gene's germline CDR1 is SGHDN and CDR2 FVKESK. Deletions cut 2 bases from V and 3 bases from J, with 14 bases between. Generated by immunoSEQ multiplex PCR, the TCRdb table keeps only in-frame clones and is missing some. The sample lists 350,000 to 500,000 clones, 90% occurring once.

Sequencing was performed on peripheral blood, taken in a trial of Ad26.COV2.S vaccine versus placebo. The rearrangement joins TRBV14 to TRBJ2-6, with a weak D call TRBD1 (5 bases). The source of this sequence is a person aged 18-60 years who received the Ad26.COV2.S COVID-19 vaccine or a placebo. Here the CDR3 reads CASSQQGYEFGANVLTF. In DNA form, the CDR3 reads TGTGCCAGCAGCCAACAGGGTTATGAATTTGGGGCCAACGTCCTGACTTTC.